Below, 24 T cell receptor beta chains from the same sample are listed, as sequenced in a study of cytomegalovirus exposure and HLA in healthy donors. It was with 60 Vbeta and 13 Jbeta primers that the PCR ran. Only in-frame clones appear in the TCRdb table, and some are missing; sequencing was by immunoSEQ multiplex PCR. There are about 180,000 clones in the sample; over 75% occur only once, and less than 2% lies in the top ten. Sequencing was carried out using PBMCs. The receptors were sampled from a woman aged 25 to 39 in good health and CMV-seronegative.

This chain connects TRBV7-3 to TRBJ2-3; possibly TRBD2 for D (6 bases). Trimming pared 5 bases from V and 2 bases from J, leaving 11 bases between. The V gene's germline CDR1 is SGHTA and CDR2 FQGTGA. CDR3 length equals 14 residues. CDR3 coding DNA: TGTGCCAGCAGCAGGGGAGGCACCACAGATACGCAGTATTTT. Translating it yields CASSRGGTTDTQYF. Filled out from reference TRBV7-3 and TRBJ2-3, the complete variable domain reads GAGVSQTPSNKVTEKGKYVELRCDPISGHTALYWYRQSLGQGPEFLIYFQGTGAADDSGLPNDRFFAVRPEGSVSTLKIQRTERGDSAVYLCASSRGGTTDTQYFGPGTRLTVL.

J is TRBJ2-2 and V is TRBV2; 10 positions match TRBD2. Germline lookup yields CDR1 SNHLY and CDR2 FYNNEI. J was trimmed by 7 bases and V by 8 bases; bases with no gene match: 10. CDR3 length: 15 residues. Here the CDR3 reads CASLRILAGVGELFF. CDR3 nucleotides: TGTGCCAGCCTGAGGATTCTAGCGGGGGTCGGGGAGCTGTTTTTT.

The chain joins TRBV6-4 to TRBJ1-5; no firm D call. CDR1 is MRHNA and CDR2 is SNTAGT in the germline V gene. The ends were cut back, 8 bases at V and 0 bases at J, with 14 bases in the middle. CDR3 length: 15 amino acids. The chain's CDR3 is CASAARKNSNQPQHF. The CDR3 nucleotides read TGTGCCAGCGCGGCCCGTAAAAATAGCAATCAGCCCCAGCATTTT.

The chain joins TRBV9 to TRBJ1-2; D is ambiguous. The V gene lost 4 bases and the J gene lost 6 bases, with 13 bases spanning the gap. CDR1 is SGDLS and CDR2 is YYNGEE in the germline V gene. This CDR3 comprises 13 residues. The CDR3 DNA sequence: TGTGCCAGCAGCCAAGGAGCGCGGGATGGCTACACCTTC. Translation gives CASSQGARDGYTF. Complete variable domain (other parts from reference TRBV9 and TRBJ1-2): DSGVTQTPKHLITATGQRVTLRCSPRSGDLSVYWYQQSLDQGLQFLIQYYNGEERAKGNILERFSAQQFPDLHSELNLSSLELGDSALYFCASSQGARDGYTFGSGTRLTVV.

J is TRBJ1-2 and V is TRBV10-1; possibly TRBD1 for D (6 bases). CDR1 and CDR2 from the germline V gene are WNHNN and SYGVQD (reference sequence). The CDR3 is 14 amino acids. V was cut by 3 bases and J by 5 bases, with 13 bases left in between. Here the CDR3 reads CASSDSGTNYGYTF. CDR3 DNA sequence: TGCGCCAGCAGTGATTCCGGGACAAATTATGGCTACACCTTC.

The V call is TRBV6-5, the J call TRBJ1-6, with TRBD1 as a possible D gene (5 bases). V lost 7 bases, J lost 4 bases, and 14 bases lay in between. The CDR3 has 15 residues. Germline CDR1 reads MNHEY; CDR2 reads SVGAGI. CDR3 sequence (DNA): TGTGCCAGCACGGCGGGGGTCCCTTATAATTCACCCCTCCACTTT. As protein: CASTAGVPYNSPLHF.

V and J are TRBV6-4 and TRBJ2-6; 9 bases map to TRBD1. The CDR3 has 18 residues. V dropped 4 bases and J dropped 0; count of bases not matched to a gene: 7. In germline, CDR1 is MRHNA, CDR2 SNTAGT. This CDR3 reads CASSAAGQGSSGANVLTF. CDR3 nucleotides: TGTGCCAGCAGTGCCGCGGGACAGGGCAGCTCTGGGGCCAACGTCCTGACTTTC.

This rearrangement joins TRBV11-2 to TRBJ1-6, with no clear D. The CDR3 covers 12 residues. V lost 5 bases and J lost 8, with 7 bases in between. Germline V CDR1 and CDR2: SGHAT, FQNNGV. As DNA, the CDR3 is TGTGCCAGCAGCACGGTCTATTCACCCCTCCACTTT. Its protein product is CASSTVYSPLHF.

The chain is built from TRBV1 and TRBJ1-2; the tabulated D call, TRBD1, remains unverified against the DNA. TRBV1 is shown as a pseudogene. The CDR3 extends over 17 amino acids. CDR3 sequence: CTSSQDRKEQGSYGYTF. DNA for the CDR3: TGCACCAGCAGCCAAGATAGGAAGGAACAGGGAAGCTATGGCTACACCTTC.

The J gene is TRBJ1-2, the V gene TRBV30, with D unclear. Germline CDR1 reads GTSNPN; CDR2 reads SVGIG (reference sequence). V gave up 2 bases and J gave up 5 bases, with 12 bases separating them. This CDR3 region has 13 residues. DNA for the CDR3: TGTGCCTGGAGTTTGAGAATTTATTATGGCTACACCTTC. It is translated as CAWSLRIYYGYTF.

V is TRBV9 and J is TRBJ1-2, with 8 bases identical to TRBD1. V trimming: 3 bases; J trimming: 6 bases; junction bases outside the gene matches: 10. Germline-derived CDR1 and CDR2 are SGDLS and YYNGEE. The CDR3 extends over 15 amino acids. The CDR3 coding sequence is TGTGCCAGCAGCGCCAAGTGGGGACAGGTTGATGGCTACACCTTC. This codes for CASSAKWGQVDGYTF.

The chain joins TRBV13 to TRBJ2-1; D perhaps matches TRBD1 (5 bases). The V gene's germline CDR1 is PRHDT and CDR2 FYEKMQ (reference sequence). The V and J ends lost 5 bases and 4 bases respectively, with 15 bases between them. The length of the CDR3 is 15 residues. The CDR3 loop reads CASSRVTDTYNEQFF. For the CDR3, the DNA is TGTGCCAGCAGCCGCGTGACAGATACGTACAATGAGCAGTTCTTC. The variable domain in full, with the rest retrieved from reference TRBV13 and TRBJ2-1, is AAGVIQSPRHLIKEKRETATLKCYPIPRHDTVYWYQQGPGQDPQFLISFYEKMQSDKGSIPDRFSAQQFSDYHSELNMSSLELGDSALYFCASSRVTDTYNEQFFGPGTRLTVL.

This clone was seen a handful of times. The rearrangement links TRBV23-1 to TRBJ1-2; the D gene is possibly TRBD1 (5 bases). TRBV23-1 has ORF status, its function being uncertain. The CDR3 is made up of 17 amino acids. Trimming removed 7 bases from V and 0 bases from J, with 21 bases in between. CDR3 amino acids: CASTPGAGTISNYGYTF. The CDR3 coding sequence is TGCGCCAGCACTCCCGGAGCGGGGACCATATCTAACTATGGCTACACCTTC.

This clone was counted only a few times. V and J are TRBV30 and TRBJ1-2; no definite D call. V lost 4 bases and J 2 bases, leaving 11 bases between the germline ends. Germline values: CDR1 GTSNPN, CDR2 SVGIG (reference sequence). This CDR3 contains 13 residues. The DNA of the CDR3 is TGTGCCTGGAACCAACAGCCCAACTATGGCTACACCTTC. It encodes CAWNQQPNYGYTF.

The DNA of the CDR3 is TGTGCCAGCTCAGGAGAGTACGAGCAGTACTTC. Translating it yields CASSGEYEQYF. This chain connects TRBV18 to TRBJ2-7, with D unclear. Trimming removed 5 bases from V and 4 bases from J, with 6 bases in between. Germline CDR1 KGHSH, CDR2 LQKENI. This CDR3 has 11 amino acids.

The chain recombines TRBV5-1 with TRBJ1-6; D uncertain. The germline V and J ends were trimmed by 4 bases and 7 bases, with 9 bases remaining between them. The CDR3 extends over 13 amino acids. Germline CDR1 is SGHRS and CDR2 is YFSETQ. In nucleotides, the CDR3 is TGCGCCAGCAGCCGGGATGGCAATTCACCCCTCCACTTT. Amino acid sequence: CASSRDGNSPLHF.

The V and J genes are TRBV5-1 and TRBJ1-3, with D uncertain. The CDR3 has 15 residues. The germline V gene has CDR1 SGHRS and CDR2 YFSETQ. V lost 3 bases to trimming and J lost 0 bases, with 10 bases between them. The CDR3 nucleotides are TGCGCCAGCAGCTCGGAGGCCCGCTCTGGAAACACCATATATTTT. This sequence encodes CASSSEARSGNTIYF.

This clone appeared a few times. The chain uses TRBV7-2 and TRBJ2-3, with 7 bases matching TRBD2. Trimming took 1 base from V and 5 from J; bases not matched to a gene: 9. Germline CDR1 reads SGHTA; CDR2 reads FQGNSA. CDR3 length: 16 amino acids. CDR3 DNA sequence: TGTGCCAGCAGCTTAGGACTAGCCGCCCAGGGAGATACGCAGTATTTT. Protein: CASSLGLAAQGDTQYF.

The rearrangement links TRBV6-1 to TRBJ2-1; no clear D gene. CDR1 and CDR2 (germline): MNHNS, SASEGT. There are 13 residues in the CDR3. V was trimmed by 1 base and J by 4 bases, leaving 5 bases between them. CDR3 nucleotides: TGTGCCAGCAGTGAAGGCAGGTACAATGAGCAGTTCTTC. It encodes CASSEGRYNEQFF.

V usage is TRBV28 and J usage is TRBJ2-3, with D hard to call. There are 12 residues in the CDR3. CDR1 is MDHEN and CDR2 is SYDVKM in the germline V gene. V was cut by 7 bases and J by 7 bases, with 12 bases left in between. The CDR3 region has the DNA TGTGCCAGCACCCTCCGAGGTAATACGCAGTATTTT. Protein sequence: CASTLRGNTQYF. Drawing the rest from reference TRBV28 and TRBJ2-3, the complete variable domain is DVKVTQSSRYLVKRTGEKVFLECVQDMDHENMFWYRQDPGLGLRLIYFSYDVKMKEKGDIPEGYSVSREKKERFSLILESASTNQTSMYLCASTLRGNTQYFGPGTRLTVL.

V is TRBV5-6 and J is TRBJ1-1, with TRBD1 as a possible D gene (5 bases). Germline CDR1 and CDR2: SGHDT and YYEEEE. Trimming stripped 4 bases from V and 5 bases from J, with 12 bases between. The CDR3 totals 13 residues. Here the CDR3 reads CASSRYRSTEAFF. In nucleotides, the CDR3 is TGTGCCAGCAGCCGATACAGGAGTACTGAAGCTTTCTTT.

V and J are TRBV4-1 and TRBJ2-7; D gene uncertain. The CDR3 has 13 residues. V lost 1 base to trimming and J lost 2 bases, with 6 bases between them. The germline CDR1 and CDR2 sequences are MGHRA and YSYEKL. The CDR3 DNA sequence: TGCGCCAGCAGCCAAGGGGCGACCTACGAGCAGTACTTC. Translated: CASSQGATYEQYF.

This clone was seen once. The rearrangement uses TRBV6-6 and TRBJ1-1; D call uncertain. Per the germline V gene, CDR1 is MNHNY and CDR2 is SVGAGI (reference sequence). V lost 5 bases and J lost 5, with 15 bases in between. The CDR3 is made up of 14 amino acids. The CDR3 loop reads CASSPPPPGTEAFF. CDR3 nucleotide sequence: TGTGCCAGCAGTCCGCCACCCCCCGGGACTGAAGCTTTCTTT.

This sequence joins TRBV30 and TRBJ1-2, with no clear D. Deletions cut 4 bases from V and 3 bases from J, with 12 bases between. CDR3 size: 13 residues. The germline CDR1 and CDR2 sequences are GTSNPN and SVGIG (reference sequence). CDR3 amino acids: CAWIGDGDYGYTF. Here the CDR3 DNA reads TGTGCCTGGATTGGCGACGGAGACTATGGCTACACCTTC.